The 27 T cell receptor beta chains below all came from one sample that was sequenced in a study of radiotherapy plus CTLA-4 blockade in lung cancer. The method was immunoSEQ multiplex PCR; TCRdb's version includes in-frame clones alone and lacks a portion of them. The repertoire holds 85,000 to 90,000 clones, with about two thirds as singletons. Material: peripheral blood, obtained from a patient treated with radiotherapy plus ipilimumab. These receptors all stem from a human donor with non-small cell lung cancer that progressed on radiotherapy plus ipilimumab.

This chain connects TRBV5-1 to TRBJ1-4; a possible D gene is TRBD1 (6 bases). The germline V and J ends were trimmed by 3 bases and 0 bases, with 9 bases remaining between them. The CDR3 loop spans 15 amino acids. The germline gives CDR1 SGHRS, CDR2 YFSETQ. The CDR3 region is CASSSRQATNEKLFF. The CDR3 DNA follows: TGCGCCAGCAGCTCCCGACAGGCAACTAATGAAAAACTGTTTTTT.

V and J are TRBV4-3 and TRBJ1-1; weak D call: TRBD1 (6 bases). From germline, CDR1 is LGHNA and CDR2 YSLEER. The CDR3 runs 17 residues. Trimming took off 0 bases at V and 1 base at J, with 15 bases between the two ends. The CDR3 region is CASSQDLAGARNTEAFF. Written as DNA, the CDR3 is TGCGCCAGCAGCCAAGATTTGGCGGGGGCGAGGAACACTGAAGCTTTCTTT.

The DNA of the CDR3 is TGTGCCAGCAGCTTCCCGACAGGGGGGTTGAACACTGAAGCTTTCTTT. The encoded protein is CASSFPTGGLNTEAFF. The chain uses TRBV11-2 and TRBJ1-1; 9 bases are shared with TRBD1. The CDR3 covers 16 residues. Germline CDR1 reads SGHAT; CDR2 reads FQNNGV. After removal of 3 bases from V and 0 bases from J, the junction contained 5 bases not matched to a gene.

This clone appeared once. The gene calls are TRBV11-2 and TRBJ1-5; D is possibly TRBD1 (5 bases). The germline V gene encodes CDR1 SGHAT and CDR2 FQNNGV. This CDR3 spans 14 amino acids. The V end was cut by 1 base, the J end by 4 bases, with 8 bases between. In nucleotides, the CDR3 is TGTGCCAGCAGCTTAGGGGGGGGAAATCAGCCCCAGCATTTT. Protein product: CASSLGGGNQPQHF.

This clone was counted a single time. The chain joins TRBV19 to TRBJ1-1, with D unclear. V lost 6 bases and J 6 bases, leaving 11 bases between the germline ends. This CDR3 has 12 amino acids. The germline V gene has CDR1 LNHDA and CDR2 SQIVND (reference sequence). The CDR3 sequence: CASSPRFPEAFF. Here the CDR3 DNA reads TGTGCCAGTAGCCCCAGGTTCCCTGAAGCTTTCTTT. Combining the CDR3 with reference TRBV19 and TRBJ1-1 gives the whole variable domain DGGITQSPKYLFRKEGQNVTLSCEQNLNHDAMYWYRQDPGQGLRLIYYSQIVNDFQKGDIAEGYSVSREKKESFPLTVTSAQKNPTAFYLCASSPRFPEAFFGQGTRLTVV.

The chain combines TRBV4-1 with TRBJ1-1, with D uncertain. CDR1 and CDR2 (germline): MGHRA, YSYEKL. This CDR3 is built from 17 residues. Trimming stripped 2 bases from V and 1 base from J, with 17 bases between. CDR3: CASSQWVSTTQNTEAFF. In DNA form, the CDR3 reads TGCGCCAGCAGCCAATGGGTCTCCACAACCCAGAACACTGAAGCTTTCTTT.

The chain recombines TRBV21-1 with TRBJ2-5; the D call TRBD2 from the table was never checked on the DNA. TRBV21-1 is termed a pseudogene. This CDR3 contains 13 residues. The CDR3 region has the DNA TGTGCCAGCAAGGGGAGGTACCAAGAGACCCAGTACTTC. This codes for CASKGRYQETQYF.

This chain joins TRBV28 and TRBJ2-1, with 9 bases matching TRBD2. The J segment lost 1 base and the V segment lost 5 bases, leaving 6 bases of the junction unmatched. Germline V gene lookup returns CDR1 MDHEN and CDR2 SYDVKM. CDR3 length: 16 residues. The CDR3 DNA is TGTGCCAGCAGTGGTGAGCGGGAGGCATCCTACAATGAGCAGTTCTTC. This gives the protein CASSGEREASYNEQFF.

The V call is TRBV28, the J call TRBJ1-4; unclear D gene. V was cut by 6 bases and J by 0 bases, with 5 bases left in between. CDR1 is MDHEN, CDR2 SYDVKM, per germline. The length of the CDR3 is 13 residues. In DNA, the CDR3 is TGTGCCAGCAGGGTGACAACTAATGAAAAACTGTTTTTT. It translates to CASRVTTNEKLFF.

The chain combines TRBV18 with TRBJ1-1; D remains ambiguous. Germline V gene data show CDR1 as KGHSH and CDR2 as LQKENI. CDR3 length equals 13 residues. Trimming shortened V by 3 bases and J by 5 bases, and 10 bases separated the two germline ends. As DNA, the CDR3 is TGTGCCAGCTCACCCTCCTCGGTTACTGAAGCTTTCTTT. Translated: CASSPSSVTEAFF.

This clone is a singleton in its sample. This chain links TRBV5-6 with TRBJ2-7; 7 nucleotides align to TRBD1. The V gene's germline CDR1 is SGHDT and CDR2 YYEEEE. This CDR3 region has 15 residues. V trimming: 4 bases; J trimming: 2 bases; junction bases outside the gene matches: 9. CDR3 in DNA: TGTGCCAGCAGCCACTCGGGCAGGGGGACCTACGAGCAGTACTTC. Its translation: CASSHSGRGTYEQYF.

This chain joins TRBV28 and TRBJ1-5, with TRBD1 as a possible D gene (5 bases). Germline V CDR1 and CDR2: MDHEN, SYDVKM. V gave up 1 base and J gave up 4 bases, with 14 bases separating them. The CDR3 loop spans 16 amino acids. CDR3 sequence: CASSLLGVGGNQPQHF. The CDR3 DNA reads TGTGCCAGCAGTTTATTGGGCGTCGGGGGTAATCAGCCCCAGCATTTT.

This clone was counted a single time. This chain links TRBV14 with TRBJ2-3, with D tentatively TRBD1 (5 bases). Germline CDR1 reads SGHDN; CDR2 reads FVKESK. This CDR3 is built from 14 residues. V lost 2 bases and J 5 bases, leaving 11 bases between the germline ends. The CDR3 protein is CASSQRQTKDTQYF. The CDR3 bases are TGTGCCAGCAGCCAAAGACAGACCAAAGATACGCAGTATTTT.

By frequency in the sample, this clone is medium-sized. The chain has TRBV5-5 and TRBJ1-1; possibly TRBD1 for D (6 bases). Trimming stripped 0 bases from V and 3 bases from J, with 12 bases between. CDR1 is SGHKS, CDR2 YYEKEE, per germline (reference sequence). The CDR3 totals 15 residues. The CDR3 region is CASSLEGGTYTEAFF. The CDR3 nucleotides read TGTGCCAGCAGCTTGGAGGGGGGAACCTACACTGAAGCTTTCTTT. Drawing the rest from reference TRBV5-5 and TRBJ1-1, the complete variable domain is DAGVTQSPTHLIKTRGQQVTLRCSPISGHKSVSWYQQVLGQGPQFIFQYYEKEERGRGNFPDRFSARQFPNYSSELNVNALLLGDSALYLCASSLEGGTYTEAFFGQGTRLTVV.

Here the CDR3 DNA reads TGTGCCAGCAGCTTGCATGCGGGAGGGCCAGATACGCAGTATTTT. It encodes CASSLHAGGPDTQYF. J is TRBJ2-3 and V is TRBV5-6, with TRBD2 identical over 9 bases. The CDR3 has 15 residues. The J segment lost 4 bases and the V segment lost 1 base, leaving 4 bases of the junction unmatched. Germline CDR1 is SGHDT and CDR2 is YYEEEE.

V and J are TRBV4-2 and TRBJ2-4; possibly TRBD2 for D (6 bases). The CDR3 has 22 amino acids. Germline CDR1 reads LGHNA; CDR2 reads YNFKEQ. V lost 0 bases, J lost 2 bases, and 29 bases lay in between. CDR3 sequence reads: CASSQDSVRSSSRLGPKNIQYF. CDR3 in DNA: TGTGCCAGCAGCCAAGATAGTGTAAGATCCTCAAGCCGACTAGGTCCCAAAAACATTCAGTACTTC.

This clone was found a few times. This rearrangement joins TRBV11-2 to TRBJ2-3; no firm D call. The CDR3 is 12 amino acids. Trimming took off 3 bases at V and 2 bases at J, with 3 bases between the two ends. Germline V lookup: CDR1 SGHAT, CDR2 FQNNGV. The CDR3 bases are TGTGCCAGCAGCTTCTACACAGATACGCAGTATTTT. Its translation: CASSFYTDTQYF.

This chain joins TRBV6-5 and TRBJ1-5; D uncertain. CDR3 length: 15 residues. Germline CDR1 is MNHEY and CDR2 is SVGAGI. V was cut by 6 bases and J by 0 bases, with 12 bases left in between. Written as DNA, the CDR3 is TGTGCCAGCAGCCCCGGGAGGTATAGCAATCAGCCCCAGCATTTT. Amino acids: CASSPGRYSNQPQHF.

V usage is TRBV28 and J usage is TRBJ2-7; 7 nucleotides match TRBD1. This CDR3 is 15 amino acids long. CDR1 is MDHEN, CDR2 SYDVKM, per germline. J was trimmed by 0 bases and V by 6 bases; bases with no gene match: 8. The CDR3 DNA reads as TGTGCCAGCAGACTGGACAGGCGGAGCTCCTACGAGCAGTACTTC. Protein product: CASRLDRRSSYEQYF.

The rearrangement uses TRBV28 and TRBJ1-2; no firm D call. Germline assignment: CDR1 MDHEN and CDR2 SYDVKM. The germline V and J ends were trimmed by 7 bases and 3 bases, with 15 bases remaining between them. This CDR3 has 14 residues. The CDR3 spells CASTSSGQYYGYTF. The CDR3 bases are TGTGCCAGCACCTCCTCGGGCCAGTACTATGGCTACACCTTC.

The genes are TRBV7-6 and TRBJ2-3; 7 bases align to TRBD2. Germline V gene lookup returns CDR1 SGHVS and CDR2 FNYEAQ. With V trimmed by 1 base and J by 1 base, 5 bases remained unmatched. There are 16 residues in the CDR3. CDR3 residues: CASSLGGLAGTDTQYF. For the CDR3, the DNA is TGTGCCAGCAGCTTAGGGGGTCTAGCGGGCACAGATACGCAGTATTTT. Full variable domain (outside the CDR3, taken from reference TRBV7-6 and TRBJ2-3): GAGVSQSPRYKVTKRGQDVALRCDPISGHVSLYWYRQALGQGPEFLTYFNYEAQQDKSGLPNDRFSAERPEGSISTLTIQRTEQRDSAMYRCASSLGGLAGTDTQYFGPGTRLTVL.

This chain uses TRBV2 with TRBJ2-2; no reliable D call. There are 14 residues in the CDR3. Germline V lookup: CDR1 SNHLY, CDR2 FYNNEI. Trimming shortened V by 5 bases and J by 0 bases, and 7 bases separated the two germline ends. CDR3: CASSLNANTGELFF. CDR3 nucleotides: TGTGCCAGCAGTTTGAACGCGAACACCGGGGAGCTGTTTTTT.

This clone was counted between two and nine times. The V call is TRBV9, the J call TRBJ2-3, with 11 bases aligning to TRBD2. Germline lookup yields CDR1 SGDLS and CDR2 YYNGEE. CDR3 length: 18 amino acids. The ends lost 4 bases at V and 2 bases at J; junction bases unmatched: 12. The CDR3 region is CASSQIELAGAFTDTQYF. The CDR3 DNA follows: TGTGCCAGCAGCCAGATTGAACTAGCGGGGGCTTTCACAGATACGCAGTATTTT. The full variable domain, its missing parts supplied by reference TRBV9 and TRBJ2-3, is DSGVTQTPKHLITATGQRVTLRCSPRSGDLSVYWYQQSLDQGLQFLIQYYNGEERAKGNILERFSAQQFPDLHSELNLSSLELGDSALYFCASSQIELAGAFTDTQYFGPGTRLTVL.

The chain's CDR3 is CASSSGGGEKLFF. The CDR3 region has the DNA TGTGCCAGCAGCTCGGGCGGAGGGGAAAAACTGTTTTTT. The chain combines TRBV7-2 with TRBJ1-4; D gene unclear. Germline assignment: CDR1 SGHTA and CDR2 FQGNSA. The CDR3 totals 13 residues. The V and J ends lost 4 bases and 8 bases respectively, with 11 bases between them.

The V gene is TRBV5-1, the J gene TRBJ2-3; possible D gene TRBD2, 7 bases. Between the trimmed V and J ends, which lost 0 bases and 0 bases, there was a span of 11 bases. The CDR3 totals 16 residues. Germline V lookup: CDR1 SGHRS, CDR2 YFSETQ. DNA of the CDR3: TGCGCCAGCAGCTTGGAGGGGGGGAGAAGCACAGATACGCAGTATTTT. This sequence encodes CASSLEGGRSTDTQYF. Drawing the rest from reference TRBV5-1 and TRBJ2-3, the complete variable domain is KAGVTQTPRYLIKTRGQQVTLSCSPISGHRSVSWYQQTPGQGLQFLFEYFSETQRNKGNFPGRFSGRQFSNSRSEMNVSTLELGDSALYLCASSLEGGRSTDTQYFGPGTRLTVL.

This chain joins TRBV7-2 and TRBJ1-2, with D maybe TRBD1 (5 bases). Germline lookup yields CDR1 SGHTA and CDR2 FQGNSA. The length of the CDR3 is 14 residues. Trimming took 3 bases from V and 4 from J, leaving 12 bases between them. The CDR3 DNA is TGTGCCAGCAGCTTGGGGCAGAGGACCTATGGCTACACCTTC. Its protein product is CASSLGQRTYGYTF. The entire variable domain, with the rest obtained from reference TRBV7-2 and TRBJ1-2, is as follows: GAGVSQSPSNKVTEKGKDVELRCDPISGHTALYWYRQSLGQGLEFLIYFQGNSAPDKSGLPSDRFSAERTGGSVSTLTIQRTQQEDSAVYLCASSLGQRTYGYTFGSGTRLTVV.

This clone has more than one count but fewer than ten. The V and J genes are TRBV6-1 and TRBJ2-7; possibly TRBD1 or TRBD2 for D (5 bases each). Germline V gene data show CDR1 as MNHNS and CDR2 as SASEGT. Trimming shortened V by 0 bases and J by 7 bases, and 13 bases separated the two germline ends. The CDR3 is made up of 14 amino acids. CDR3 nucleotides: TGTGCCAGCAGTGAAGCGTACGGGGCCGGGGAGCAGTACTTC. Amino acids: CASSEAYGAGEQYF.